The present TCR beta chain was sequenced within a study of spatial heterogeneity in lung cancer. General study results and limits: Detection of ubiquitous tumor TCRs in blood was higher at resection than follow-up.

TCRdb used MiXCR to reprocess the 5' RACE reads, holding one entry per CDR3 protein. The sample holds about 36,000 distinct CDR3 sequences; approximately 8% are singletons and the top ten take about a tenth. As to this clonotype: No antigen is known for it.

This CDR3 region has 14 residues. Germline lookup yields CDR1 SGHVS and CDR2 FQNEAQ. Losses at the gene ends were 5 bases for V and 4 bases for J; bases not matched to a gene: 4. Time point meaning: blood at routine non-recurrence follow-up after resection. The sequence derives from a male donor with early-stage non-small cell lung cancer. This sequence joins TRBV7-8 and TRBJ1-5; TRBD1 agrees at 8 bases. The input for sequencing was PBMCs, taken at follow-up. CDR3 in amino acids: CASSITGGNQPQHF. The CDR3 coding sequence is TGTGCCAGCAGCATAACAGGGGGGAATCAGCCCCAGCATTTT.